The 11 T cell receptor beta chains below were found in one sample sequenced in a study of blood T cell repertoires in COVID-19. Method: immunoSEQ multiplex PCR; TCRdb's copy keeps in-frame clones and lacks some. The profile shows 110,000 to 150,000 clones, around 81% of them singletons. The sequenced sample consisted of peripheral blood. The source is a human donor in a cohort sampled during active COVID-19.

V gene TRBV7-3 combines with J gene TRBJ2-7; weak D call: TRBD2 (6 bases). CDR3 length: 13 amino acids. Germline V lookup: CDR1 SGHTA, CDR2 FQGTGA. V dropped 1 base and J dropped 3 bases, with 7 bases sitting between them. The CDR3 region is CASSLMEGYEQYF. The CDR3 nucleotides are TGTGCCAGCAGCTTAATGGAGGGCTACGAGCAGTACTTC.

This chain uses TRBV19 with TRBJ2-7, with 11 nucleotides matching TRBD2. CDR3 size: 17 residues. V shed 5 bases and J 1 base; nucleotides not matched to a gene: 10. Germline values: CDR1 LNHDA, CDR2 SQIVND (reference sequence). The CDR3 DNA sequence: TGTGCCAGTAGTGGGATAACTAGCGGGAGATTGTCCTACGAGCAGTACTTC. This gives the protein CASSGITSGRLSYEQYF.

The J gene is TRBJ1-4, the V gene TRBV18; the D is unclear. Germline-derived CDR1 and CDR2 are KGHSH and LQKENI. V was shortened by 3 bases and J by 8 bases, with 13 bases between the two germline ends. This CDR3 comprises 14 residues. The CDR3 nucleotides read TGTGCCAGCTCACCTCCCGGGTCGCCCGAAAAACTGTTTTTT. Protein sequence: CASSPPGSPEKLFF.

The V gene is TRBV9, the J gene TRBJ2-7; 8 bases map to TRBD1. Germline-derived CDR1 and CDR2 are SGDLS and YYNGEE. This CDR3 region has 15 residues. Trimming took 4 bases from V and 7 from J; bases not matched to a gene: 13. CDR3: CASSTGGQGAREQYF. In nucleotides, the CDR3 is TGTGCCAGCAGCACAGGAGGGCAGGGGGCGCGGGAGCAGTACTTC. Looking up the rest from reference TRBV9 and TRBJ2-7 gives the full variable domain: DSGVTQTPKHLITATGQRVTLRCSPRSGDLSVYWYQQSLDQGLQFLIQYYNGEERAKGNILERFSAQQFPDLHSELNLSSLELGDSALYFCASSTGGQGAREQYFGPGTRLTVT.

V gene TRBV5-6 combines with J gene TRBJ2-7, with 7 nucleotides matching TRBD2. V lost 4 bases to trimming and J lost 4 bases; unmatched junction nucleotides: 14. The germline V gene encodes CDR1 SGHDT and CDR2 YYEEEE. The CDR3 totals 16 residues. CDR3 in DNA: TGTGCCAGCAGCAGGGGAGCAGAGGGCGGGAGATACGAGCAGTACTTC. It specifies CASSRGAEGGRYEQYF. The whole variable domain, filled in from reference TRBV5-6 and TRBJ2-7, reads DAGVTQSPTHLIKTRGQQVTLRCSPKSGHDTVSWYQQALGQGPQFIFQYYEEEERQRGNFPDRFSGHQFPNYSSELNVNALLLGDSALYLCASSRGAEGGRYEQYFGPGTRLTVT.

The rearrangement links TRBV6-2 or TRBV6-3 to TRBJ2-5, with D unresolved. Germline CDR1 MNHEY, CDR2 SVGEGT. The germline V and J ends were trimmed by 2 bases and 2 bases, with 3 bases remaining between them. CDR3 size: 12 residues. CDR3: CASSYPQETQYF. The CDR3 coding sequence is TGTGCCAGCAGTTACCCACAAGAGACCCAGTACTTC.

The rearrangement links TRBV9 to TRBJ2-7; 7 positions agree with TRBD1. The CDR3 sequence is 18 residues long. Germline CDR1 and CDR2: SGDLS and YYNGEE. V lost 5 bases, J lost 3 bases, and 20 bases stayed unmatched. This CDR3 reads CASRRPGTDQTLGYEQYF. Written as DNA, the CDR3 is TGTGCCAGCAGACGTCCCGGGACAGATCAAACTCTGGGCTACGAGCAGTACTTC.

This clone occurred once. V gene TRBV7-2 combines with J gene TRBJ2-7, with D possibly matching TRBD2 (5 bases). V was pared by 2 bases and J by 2 bases, with 16 bases between. Germline V gives CDR1 SGHTA, CDR2 FQGNSA. This CDR3 has 16 amino acids. The CDR3 loop is CASSLYPGKRTYEQYF. The CDR3 nucleotides are TGTGCCAGCAGCTTATACCCCGGGAAAAGGACCTACGAGCAGTACTTC.

V is TRBV9 and J is TRBJ2-7; tentative D call: TRBD2 (6 bases). The CDR3 has 16 amino acids. Germline V gene sequence: CDR1 SGDLS, CDR2 YYNGEE. V shed 0 bases and J shed 0 bases, with 13 bases lying between them. CDR3 sequence: CASSVGGTQSSYEQYF. CDR3 DNA: TGTGCCAGCAGCGTAGGCGGGACTCAGAGCTCCTACGAGCAGTACTTC.

The genes are TRBV7-6 and TRBJ1-6, with a tentative D call TRBD1 (6 bases). Trimming left V 5 bases short and J 3 bases short, with 17 bases between. Germline V gene lookup returns CDR1 SGHVS and CDR2 FNYEAQ. This CDR3 spans 17 amino acids. Here the CDR3 DNA reads TGTGCCAGCAGCGCCCGCCCTTGGACAGACTATAATTCACCCCTCCACTTT. Its protein product is CASSARPWTDYNSPLHF.

The count of this clone is one. The CDR3 DNA reads as TGTGCCAGTAGTATAGGGGACAAGCAAGAGACCCAGTACTTC. It translates to CASSIGDKQETQYF. V and J are TRBV19 and TRBJ2-5, with D maybe TRBD1 (6 bases). V lost 1 base to trimming and J lost 2 bases, with 8 bases between them. Germline V gives CDR1 LNHDA, CDR2 SQIVND (reference sequence). CDR3 length equals 14 residues.